This TCR beta chain was obtained from a study of blood T cell repertoires in COVID-19. Turning to the study itself: From T cells, B-cell-depleted T cells, or PBMCs came the material, which was cDNA or gDNA.

Study processing details: Reference gene primer amplification yielded estimated nucleated cell counts. Sequencing was performed with immunoSEQ multiplex PCR; in TCRdb, only in-frame clones are kept and a portion is missing. D and trimming come from the DNA, and the V and J calls and clone size come from that table. The sample includes around 85,000 clones, 80% to 90% of them seen just once. Across roughly 25 US areas, participants ranged in age from about 18 to 90 years. Participant reports of clinical history set cohort assignment. This clone appeared a few times. CDR3 length: 15 amino acids. CDR1 is WNHNN and CDR2 is SYGVQD in the germline V gene (reference sequence). Trimming took 2 bases from V and 6 from J, leaving 15 bases between them.

Sequencing was done on a sample of PBMCs or T cells enriched from blood (not recorded which). This TCR was recovered from a woman between 45 and 60 years old with acute COVID-19. This chain connects TRBV10-1 to TRBJ2-3; perhaps TRBD1 as D (5 bases). CDR3 sequence (DNA): TGCGCCAGCAGTGAGAGCCCAGGGAATGGGGATACGCAGTATTTT. Its protein product is CASSESPGNGDTQYF.